The source of this T cell receptor beta chain is a study of T cells in women clearing cervical HPV infection. Study details: HLA type stays a possible confounder, typing being limited.

A remark on this clone: With the read ending 3 residues before the CDR3 end, the germline J gene is used to fill in that end.

The CDR3 runs to 15 residues. Trimming removed 4 bases from V and 2 bases from J, with 14 bases in between. Germline CDR1 reads MGHDK; CDR2 reads SYGVNS. TCRdb's copy holds only in-frame clones and misses some; the assay was immunoSEQ multiplex PCR. This table lists roughly 35,000 clones. HPV was found by MY09/MY11 PCR and dot-blot genotyping. The receptor was isolated from a woman aged 18 to 75 with a cervical HPV16 infection that either progressed to CIN3+ or cleared (not recorded which). V gene TRBV25-1 combines with J gene TRBJ2-5; D possibly corresponds to TRBD1 (5 bases). The sample consisted of blood buffy coat. The CDR3 bases that were read are TGTGCCAGCAGTGGAGAAGGGGTGCATCAAGAGACC. As protein: CASSGEGVHQET. The full CDR3 protein reads CASSGEGVHQETQYF.